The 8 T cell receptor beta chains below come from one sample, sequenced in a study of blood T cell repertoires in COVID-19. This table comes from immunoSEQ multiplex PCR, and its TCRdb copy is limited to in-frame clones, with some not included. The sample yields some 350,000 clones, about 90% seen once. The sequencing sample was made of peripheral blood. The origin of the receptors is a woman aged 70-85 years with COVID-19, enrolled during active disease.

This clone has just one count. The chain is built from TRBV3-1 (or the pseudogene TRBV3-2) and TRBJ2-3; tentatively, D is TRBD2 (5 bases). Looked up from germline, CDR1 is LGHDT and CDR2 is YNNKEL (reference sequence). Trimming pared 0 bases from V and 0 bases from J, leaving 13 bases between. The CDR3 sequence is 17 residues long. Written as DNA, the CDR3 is TGTGCCAGCAGCCAAGATTGGTGGAGCGGCAGCACAGATACGCAGTATTTT. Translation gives CASSQDWWSGSTDTQYF.

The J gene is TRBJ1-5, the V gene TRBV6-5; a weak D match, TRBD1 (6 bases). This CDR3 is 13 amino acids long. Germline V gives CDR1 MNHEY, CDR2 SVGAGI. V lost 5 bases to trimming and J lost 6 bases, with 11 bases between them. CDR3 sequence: CASSRTGSQPQHF. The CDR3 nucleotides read TGTGCCAGCAGTCGAACAGGGTCTCAGCCCCAGCATTTT.

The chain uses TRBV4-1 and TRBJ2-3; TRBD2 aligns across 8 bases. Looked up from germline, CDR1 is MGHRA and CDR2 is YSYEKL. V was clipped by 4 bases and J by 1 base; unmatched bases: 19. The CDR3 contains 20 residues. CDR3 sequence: CASSLTPVLAGFSGTDTQYF. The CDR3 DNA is TGCGCCAGCAGCCTGACCCCGGTGCTAGCGGGTTTTTCAGGCACAGATACGCAGTATTTT.

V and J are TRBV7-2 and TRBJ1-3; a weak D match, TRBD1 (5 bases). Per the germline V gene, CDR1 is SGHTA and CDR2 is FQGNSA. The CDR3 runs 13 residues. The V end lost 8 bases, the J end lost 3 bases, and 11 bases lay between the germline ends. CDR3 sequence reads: CASGTTVGNTIYF. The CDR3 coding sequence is TGTGCCAGCGGCACGACAGTTGGAAACACCATATATTTT.

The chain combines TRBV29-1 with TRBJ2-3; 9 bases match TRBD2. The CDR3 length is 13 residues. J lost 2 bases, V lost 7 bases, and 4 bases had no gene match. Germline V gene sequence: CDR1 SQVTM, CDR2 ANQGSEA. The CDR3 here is CSASGGYTDTQYF. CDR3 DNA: TGCAGCGCAAGCGGGGGGTACACAGATACGCAGTATTTT.

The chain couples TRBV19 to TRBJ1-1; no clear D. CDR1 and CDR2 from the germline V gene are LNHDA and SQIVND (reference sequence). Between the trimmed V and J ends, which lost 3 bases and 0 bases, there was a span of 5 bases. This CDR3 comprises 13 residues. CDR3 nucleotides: TGTGCCAGTAGTATCCAGTTGAACACTGAAGCTTTCTTT. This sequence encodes CASSIQLNTEAFF. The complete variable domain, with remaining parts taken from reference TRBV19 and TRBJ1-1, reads DGGITQSPKYLFRKEGQNVTLSCEQNLNHDAMYWYRQDPGQGLRLIYYSQIVNDFQKGDIAEGYSVSREKKESFPLTVTSAQKNPTAFYLCASSIQLNTEAFFGQGTRLTVV.

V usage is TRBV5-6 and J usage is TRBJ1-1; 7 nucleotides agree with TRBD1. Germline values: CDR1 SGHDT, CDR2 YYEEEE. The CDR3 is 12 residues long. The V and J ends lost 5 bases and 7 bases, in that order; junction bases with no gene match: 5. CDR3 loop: CASRGGTVEAFF. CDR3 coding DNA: TGTGCCAGCAGGGGTGGGACAGTTGAAGCTTTCTTT.

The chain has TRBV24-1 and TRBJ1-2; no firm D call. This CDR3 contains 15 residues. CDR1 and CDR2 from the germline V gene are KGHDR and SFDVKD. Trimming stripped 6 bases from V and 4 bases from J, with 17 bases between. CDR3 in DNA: TGTGCCACCAGTCCTCCCGGAAGTGAGGGCTATGGCTACACCTTC. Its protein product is CATSPPGSEGYGYTF.